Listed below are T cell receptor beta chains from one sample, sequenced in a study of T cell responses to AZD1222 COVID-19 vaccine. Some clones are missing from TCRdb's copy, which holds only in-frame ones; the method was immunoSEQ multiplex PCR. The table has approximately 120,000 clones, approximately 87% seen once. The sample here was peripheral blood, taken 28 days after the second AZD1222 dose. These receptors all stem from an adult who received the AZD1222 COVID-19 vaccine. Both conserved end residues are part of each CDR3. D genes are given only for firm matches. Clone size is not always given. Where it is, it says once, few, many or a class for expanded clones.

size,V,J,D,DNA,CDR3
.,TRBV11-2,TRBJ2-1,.,TGTGCCAGCAGCCCGTCTTACAATGAGCAGTTCTTC,CASSPSYNEQFF
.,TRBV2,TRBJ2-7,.,TGTGCCAGCAGGGGAGATAGGAGCTCCTACGAGCAGTACTTC,CASRGDRSSYEQYF
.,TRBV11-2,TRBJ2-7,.,TGTGCCAGCAGGCAAACAGGGGAGGCATCCTACGAGCAGTACTTC,CASRQTGEASYEQYF
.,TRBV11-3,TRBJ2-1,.,TGTGCCAGCAGCTTAATTTCGACAGGCGACTACAATGAGCAGTTCTTC,CASSLISTGDYNEQFF
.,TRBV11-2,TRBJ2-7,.,TGTGCCAGCAGCTTAGAAGCTACCCATGGCTACGAGCAGTACTTC,CASSLEATHGYEQYF
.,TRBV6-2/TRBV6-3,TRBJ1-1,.,TGTGCCAGCAGTTACTTCACGATCGGGTTCACTGAAGCTTTCTTT,CASSYFTIGFTEAFF
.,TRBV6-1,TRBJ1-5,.,TGTGCCAGCAGTGAAGCCCGGCCAAAGAATCAGCCCCAGCATTTT,CASSEARPKNQPQHF
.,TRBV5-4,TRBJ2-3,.,TGTGCCAGCAGCTTAGGCGGGGCTAGCACAGATACGCAGTATTTT,CASSLGGASTDTQYF
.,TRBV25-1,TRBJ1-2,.,TGTGCCAGCAGTGCTGGGGACGGCTTAGCTAACTATGGCTACACCTTC,CASSAGDGLANYGYTF
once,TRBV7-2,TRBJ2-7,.,TGTGCCAGCAGTGAAGGGGCGGGATCCGCCTACGAGCAGTACTTC,CASSEGAGSAYEQYF
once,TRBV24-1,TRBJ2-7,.,TGTGCCACCAGTGACACTCGTCCGGGACCCACCGCCTACGAGCAGTACTTC,CATSDTRPGPTAYEQYF
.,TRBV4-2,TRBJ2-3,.,TGTGCCAGCAGCCAGGGAGGTTCTCCCACAGATACGCAGTATTTT,CASSQGGSPTDTQYF
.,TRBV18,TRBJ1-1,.,TGTGCCAGCTCACCACTCGAGGGCATGAACACTGAAGCTTTCTTT,CASSPLEGMNTEAFF
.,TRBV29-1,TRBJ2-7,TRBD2,TGCAGCGTTGAGTTAACTAGCGAGGCCTACGAGCAGTACTTC,CSVELTSEAYEQYF
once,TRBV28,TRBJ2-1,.,TGTGCCAGCAGAACTTCTTACAATGAGCAGTTCTTC,CASRTSYNEQFF
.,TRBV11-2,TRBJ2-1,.,TGTGCCAGCAGCTTAGTGGAGGGCGCCGGCAATGAGCAGTTCTTC,CASSLVEGAGNEQFF
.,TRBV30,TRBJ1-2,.,TGTGCCTGGCGCTACAGGGCTGGGGGCTACACCTTC,CAWRYRAGGYTF
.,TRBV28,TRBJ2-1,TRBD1,TGTGCCAGCAGTTTATGGGTCGGACAGGTAACGACCAATGAGCAGTTCTTC,CASSLWVGQVTTNEQFF
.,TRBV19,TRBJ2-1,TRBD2,TGTGCCAGTAGTATTAGCGGGGGGGCCAATGAGCAGTTCTTC,CASSISGGANEQFF
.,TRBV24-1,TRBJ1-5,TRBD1,TGTGCCACCAGTGTCGGGGCAGGGGGGGATCAGCCCCAGCATTTT,CATSVGAGGDQPQHF
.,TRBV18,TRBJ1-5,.,TGTGCCAGCTCACGAATGAATCAGCCCCAGCATTTT,CASSRMNQPQHF
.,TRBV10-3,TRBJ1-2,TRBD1,TGTGCCATCAGTGAGACAGGGGGTGGCTACACCTTC,CAISETGGGYTF
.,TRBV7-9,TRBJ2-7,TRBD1,TGTGCCAGCACCCTAACCGGGACAGGACCCTACGAGCAGTACTTC,CASTLTGTGPYEQYF
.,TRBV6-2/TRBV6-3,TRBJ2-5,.,TGTGCCAGCAGGTACTGGGAGACCCAGTACTTC,CASRYWETQYF
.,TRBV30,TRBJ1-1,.,TGTGCCTGGAGTGTAATGGGGGGTTCGGCTGAAGCTTTCTTT,CAWSVMGGSAEAFF
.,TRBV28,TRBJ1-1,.,TGTGCCAGCAGTTTACGGGGGAATGGAGGGCTGACTGAAGCTTTCTTT,CASSLRGNGGLTEAFF
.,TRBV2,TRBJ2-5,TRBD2,TGTGCCAGCAGTGTAGGACTAGCGGATCAAGAGACCCAGTACTTC,CASSVGLADQETQYF
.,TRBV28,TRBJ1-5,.,TGTGCCAGCAAACTTAACAGGGTTATACAGCCCCAGCATTTT,CASKLNRVIQPQHF
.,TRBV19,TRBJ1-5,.,TGTGCCAGTAGTACTCAGAGAAATCAGCCCCAGCATTTT,CASSTQRNQPQHF
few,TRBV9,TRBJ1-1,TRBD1,TGTGCCAGCAGCGGACAGGGCAACACTGAAGCTTTCTTT,CASSGQGNTEAFF
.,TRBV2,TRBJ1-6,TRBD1,TGTGCCCGGACAGGGCCCTATAATTCACCCCTCCACTTT,CARTGPYNSPLHF
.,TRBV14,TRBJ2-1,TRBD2,TGTGCCAGCAGCCCGTCCGGGACTAGCGGGAGAAATGAGCAGTTCTTC,CASSPSGTSGRNEQFF
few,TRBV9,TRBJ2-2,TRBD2,TGTGCCAGCAGCCGGACTAGTATTTTCACCGGGGAGCTGTTTTTT,CASSRTSIFTGELFF
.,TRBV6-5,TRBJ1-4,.,TGTGCCAGCAGTCTGAGGGAAAAACTGTTTTTT,CASSLREKLFF
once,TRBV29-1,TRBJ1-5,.,TGCAGCGTTGCAGAGGTCGATCAGCCCCAGCATTTT,CSVAEVDQPQHF
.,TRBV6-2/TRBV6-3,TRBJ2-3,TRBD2,TGTGCCAGCAGTTGGGTTGCGGGGGGCGATACGCAGTATTTT,CASSWVAGGDTQYF
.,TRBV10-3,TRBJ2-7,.,TGTGCCATCGGTTCGGGGTCCTCCTACGAGCAGTACTTC,CAIGSGSSYEQYF
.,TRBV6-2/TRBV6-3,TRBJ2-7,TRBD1,TGTGCCAGCAGCCCCACGGGACAGGGGTCCTCCTACGAGCAGTACTTC,CASSPTGQGSSYEQYF
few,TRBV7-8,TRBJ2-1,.,TGTGCCAGCGGACCTTATGACGGAGACCCTTTGAGCAATGAGCAGTTCTTC,CASGPYDGDPLSNEQFF
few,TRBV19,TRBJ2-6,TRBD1,TGTGCCAGTAGTATCAGGGGGCTTGCGGCCAACGTCCTGACTTTC,CASSIRGLAANVLTF
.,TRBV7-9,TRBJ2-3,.,TGTGCCAGCACCCCCAGCGTAGGACTTGCCACAGATACGCAGTATTTT,CASTPSVGLATDTQYF
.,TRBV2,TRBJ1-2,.,TGTGCCAGCAGGGGAGAGGGTGGCTACACCTTC,CASRGEGGYTF
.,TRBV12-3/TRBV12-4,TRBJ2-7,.,TGTGCCAGCAGTTTATCAGGGAACGAGCAGTACTTC,CASSLSGNEQYF
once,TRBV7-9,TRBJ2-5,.,TGTGCCAGCAGCTTATTCCTGGACGCCAAAGAGACCCAGTACTTC,CASSLFLDAKETQYF
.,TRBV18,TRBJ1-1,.,TGTGCCAGCTCACCACCGGCGGACCCCCTTGAAGCTTTCTTT,CASSPPADPLEAFF
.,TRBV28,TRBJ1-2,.,TGTGCCAGCAGTTCCCCTACTAGACAGGTGGACTACACCTTC,CASSSPTRQVDYTF
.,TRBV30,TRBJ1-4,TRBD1,TGTGCCTGGAGTTCGAGACAGGGGGCAAATGAAAAACTGTTTTTT,CAWSSRQGANEKLFF
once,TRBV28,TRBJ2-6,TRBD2,TGTGCCAGCAGTTTTATGACTAGCGGAATAGTTGGGGCCAACGTCCTGACTTTC,CASSFMTSGIVGANVLTF
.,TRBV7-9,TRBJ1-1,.,TGTGCCAGCAGCCGCAGGGTCCGGAACACTGAAGCTTTCTTT,CASSRRVRNTEAFF
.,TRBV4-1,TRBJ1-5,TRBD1,TGCGCCAGCAGCCAAGTAGCCGGGACAGGGGGGCAGCCCCAGCATTTT,CASSQVAGTGGQPQHF
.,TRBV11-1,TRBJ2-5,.,TGTGCCAGCACCCCAAGAGTGAGAGAGACCCAGTACTTC,CASTPRVRETQYF
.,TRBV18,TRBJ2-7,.,TGTGCCAGCTCACCGTCCGACGGGGGCTCGGCGTCCTACGAGCAGTACTTC,CASSPSDGGSASYEQYF
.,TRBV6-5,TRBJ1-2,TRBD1,TGTGCCAGCAGTTCGACAGGGGGGCGGGCCTATGGCTACACCTTC,CASSSTGGRAYGYTF
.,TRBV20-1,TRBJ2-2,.,TGCAGTGCCAGTGGAGGGGCTACCGGGGAGCTGTTTTTT,CSASGGATGELFF
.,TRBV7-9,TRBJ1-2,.,TGTGCCAGCAGCTTTGAAGGGGTCGGCTACACCTTC,CASSFEGVGYTF
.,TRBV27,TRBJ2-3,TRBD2,TGTGCCAGCAGTTATTGGGGGGCGGGAGGGGGAACAGATACGCAGTATTTT,CASSYWGAGGGTDTQYF